This T cell receptor beta chain was found in a study of CD8 T cells in ankylosing spondylitis (dated by TCRdb to 2016 to 2017). Broadly, across the study: The study set out to find disease-linked TCR variants by profiling T cell receptor beta repertoires in ankylosing spondylitis patients and healthy donors. Peripheral blood was sampled, and synovial fluid was additionally collected from ankylosing spondylitis patients. The whole study cohort included over 85 healthy donors and about two dozen ankylosing spondylitis patients. What the authors observed across the whole study: Some motif variants had previously been reported in the synovial fluid and blood of reactive arthritis patients, which suggests shared mechanisms of disease initiation. Significant enrichment of the disease-linked clones was reported in matched synovial fluid samples from ankylosing spondylitis patients. A CD8+ phenotype was shown by the disease-linked clones, which were found at relatively low frequencies in peripheral blood. A TCR beta motif of 7 or 8 highly homologous amino acid variants appeared characteristic of blood from ankylosing spondylitis patients.

CDR1 is given as LGHDT and CDR2 as YNNKEL, both from the germline V gene (reference sequence). The cysteine opens and the phenylalanine closes a CDR3 of 15 amino acids. Only the CDR3 portion is preserved as DNA: 45 bases, with reading frame beginning at the first base. At the junction V is shortened by 0 bases and J by 3 bases, with 12 bases in between. This clonotype was counted ten times or more. Its antigen remains unidentified. Nothing much larger sits one base from this clone, and base qualities are not available. Sequenced using an Illumina HiSeq 2500. Quantitative 5'-RACE with molecular barcodes was used to prepare TCR beta libraries. In the paper's pipeline: A new computational method, built on a probabilistic model of VDJ rearrangement, was used to identify disease-linked TCR variants. TCRdb reanalyzed the raw reads on its own, using fastp at Q25 for trimming and MiXCR for clone calling, and kept in-frame beta chains. Rows are unified per CDR3 protein, each entry keeping the most common DNA and genes. These V and J calls rely on TCRdb rather than the paper's analysis. The sample data list about 150,000 distinct CDR3 sequences, and under 55% of these were observed just once. The ten largest account for approximately 14% of the sample.

Synovial fluid samples were paired with blood samples taken from the same ankylosing spondylitis patients. Rearrangement joined TRBV3-1 to TRBJ2-7; the D gene is perhaps TRBD2, on 6 matching bases. This TCR was recovered from a male donor with ankylosing spondylitis. Sequencing was carried out using synovial fluid, either unsorted or a sorted T cell fraction (not recorded which). In nucleotides, the sequence is TGTGCCAGCAGCCAAGATGCCGGACTATTCTACGAGCAGTACTTC. Its product reads: CASSQDAGLFYEQYF.